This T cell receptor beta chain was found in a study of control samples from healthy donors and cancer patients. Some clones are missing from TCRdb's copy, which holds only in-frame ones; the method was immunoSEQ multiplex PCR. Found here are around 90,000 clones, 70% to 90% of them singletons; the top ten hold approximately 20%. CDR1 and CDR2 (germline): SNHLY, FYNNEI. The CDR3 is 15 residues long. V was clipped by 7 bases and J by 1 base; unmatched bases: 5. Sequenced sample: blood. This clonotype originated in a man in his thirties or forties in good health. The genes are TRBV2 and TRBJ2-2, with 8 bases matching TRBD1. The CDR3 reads CASTKDRVNTGELFF. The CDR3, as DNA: TGTGCCAGCACTAAGGACAGGGTGAACACCGGGGAGCTGTTTTTT.